One and the same sample provided the 5 T cell receptor beta chains below, sequenced in a study of T cells after posttransplantation cyclophosphamide. Generated by immunoSEQ multiplex PCR, the TCRdb table keeps only in-frame clones and is missing some. The table lists tens of thousands of clones, 73% of them singletons. Sequencing used memory CD4+ T cells sorted from PBMCs. These receptors came from a woman aged 55-70 years in good health, CMV-negative, and a related stem cell transplant donor.

The chain employs TRBV19 and TRBJ2-3; TRBD2 is a possible D gene (5 bases). The CDR3 is 15 amino acids. Trimming left V 4 bases short and J 5 bases short, with 16 bases between. Germline V gives CDR1 LNHDA, CDR2 SQIVND (reference sequence). CDR3 region: CASSTRVLSGDTQYF. The CDR3 DNA is TGTGCCAGTAGTACGAGGGTCCTCTCGGGAGATACGCAGTATTTT.

This chain connects TRBV7-2 to TRBJ2-3, with 10 nucleotides matching TRBD2. J was trimmed by 2 bases and V by 5 bases; bases with no gene match: 16. CDR1 is SGHTA and CDR2 is FQGNSA in the germline V gene. This CDR3 is 19 amino acids long. The CDR3 sequence is CASSPRGLASGSYTDTQYF. CDR3 nucleotide sequence: TGTGCCAGCAGCCCAAGGGGTTTGGCTAGCGGGAGCTACACAGATACGCAGTATTTT. The whole variable domain, remainder taken from reference TRBV7-2 and TRBJ2-3, is GAGVSQSPSNKVTEKGKDVELRCDPISGHTALYWYRQSLGQGLEFLIYFQGNSAPDKSGLPSDRFSAERTGGSVSTLTIQRTQQEDSAVYLCASSPRGLASGSYTDTQYFGPGTRLTVL.

V and J are TRBV28 and TRBJ1-2, with D perhaps TRBD1 (6 bases). Trimming cost V 2 bases and J 2 bases, with 18 bases left between them. This CDR3 comprises 17 residues. The germline V gene encodes CDR1 MDHEN and CDR2 SYDVKM. CDR3 sequence (DNA): TGTGCCAGCAGTTTAGGGGGTGGACAACAGGGCAACTATGGCTACACCTTC. Translation gives CASSLGGGQQGNYGYTF.

V gene TRBV11-2 combines with J gene TRBJ2-7, with TRBD2 matching over 15 bases. The CDR3 is 14 amino acids. Germline trimming cut 5 bases from V and 7 bases from J; bases unmatched to any gene: 3. CDR1 is SGHAT, CDR2 FQNNGV, per germline. The CDR3 DNA follows: TGTGCCAGCAGCATGGGACTAGCGGGGGGAGAGCAGTACTTC. Its protein is CASSMGLAGGEQYF.

The chain is built from TRBV28 and TRBJ1-6; D uncertain. Germline V gives CDR1 MDHEN, CDR2 SYDVKM. V shed 8 bases and J shed 2 bases, with 13 bases lying between them. This CDR3 spans 15 amino acids. CDR3 region: CASQAPTAYNSPLHF. The CDR3 DNA sequence: TGTGCCAGCCAAGCACCCACGGCCTATAATTCACCCCTCCACTTT.